The next 21 T cell receptor beta chains were all read from a single sample in a study of blood T cell repertoires in COVID-19. Profiled with immunoSEQ multiplex PCR; TCRdb holds only in-frame clones, not every one. The table records under 130,000 clones, around 92% of them present only once. The sample consisted of peripheral blood. The receptors derive from a woman aged 60-70 years with acute or convalescent COVID-19.

CDR3 sequence (DNA): TGTGCCAGCAGCTCTCTCGGGGTTGAGCAGTTCTTC. It codes for CASSSLGVEQFF. The chain uses TRBV7-9 and TRBJ2-1; D is perhaps TRBD2 (5 bases). The germline V gene encodes CDR1 SEHNR and CDR2 FQNEAQ (reference sequence). This CDR3 region has 12 residues. V was shortened by 4 bases and J by 9 bases, with 10 bases between the two germline ends.

The chain employs TRBV19 and TRBJ1-1; 12 nucleotides line up with TRBD1. Germline CDR1 LNHDA, CDR2 SQIVND (reference sequence). The CDR3 contains 17 residues. V lost 4 bases, J lost 3 bases, and 9 bases stayed unmatched. CDR3 nucleotide sequence: TGTGCCAGTAGTACCCCGCCGGGACAGGGGGCCCACACTGAAGCTTTCTTT. Translated, it gives CASSTPPGQGAHTEAFF.

With respect to this clone: This specimen includes other DNA sequences encoding the same CDR3. J is TRBJ2-5 and V is TRBV5-1, with 12 bases matching TRBD2. The CDR3 loop spans 15 amino acids. V was clipped by 4 bases and J by 1 base; unmatched bases: 2. In germline, CDR1 is SGHRS, CDR2 YFSETQ. CDR3 protein: CASSPGLAGQETQYF. Written as DNA, the CDR3 is TGCGCCAGCAGCCCGGGACTAGCGGGCCAAGAGACCCAGTACTTC.

This clone has only one observation. J is TRBJ2-3 and V is TRBV3-1 (or the pseudogene TRBV3-2), with unresolved D. Germline V lookup: CDR1 LGHDT, CDR2 YNNKEL (reference sequence). V dropped 1 base and J dropped 0 bases, with 5 bases sitting between them. CDR3 length: 14 amino acids. For the CDR3, the DNA is TGTGCCAGCAGCCAAGGAGCGAGCACAGATACGCAGTATTTT. Its protein product is CASSQGASTDTQYF.

The genes are TRBV30 and TRBJ2-3, with 7 positions matching TRBD2. The germline gives CDR1 GTSNPN, CDR2 SVGIG (reference sequence). After removal of 3 bases from V and 2 bases from J, the junction contained 5 bases not matched to a gene. The CDR3 has 14 amino acids. CDR3 coding DNA: TGTGCCTGGAGGTGGGGAGGGCTCACAGATACGCAGTATTTT. Translating it yields CAWRWGGLTDTQYF. The variable domain in full, completed from reference TRBV30 and TRBJ2-3, reads SQTIHQWPATLVQPVGSPLSLECTVEGTSNPNLYWYRQAAGRGLQLLFYSVGIGQISSEVPQNLSASRPQDRQFILSSKKLLLSDSGFYLCAWRWGGLTDTQYFGPGTRLTVL.

J is TRBJ2-2 and V is TRBV7-9, with D possibly matching TRBD1 (5 bases). The ends were cut back, 4 bases at V and 3 bases at J, with 9 bases in the middle. From germline, CDR1 is SEHNR and CDR2 FQNEAQ (reference sequence). The CDR3 consists of 14 residues. CDR3 coding DNA: TGTGCCAGCAGCTCCGGACATGACACCGGGGAGCTGTTTTTT. Translating gives CASSSGHDTGELFF.

V usage is TRBV5-1 and J usage is TRBJ1-1; no clear D gene. The CDR3 loop spans 12 amino acids. The ends were cut back, 4 bases at V and 4 bases at J, with 8 bases in the middle. CDR1 and CDR2 (germline): SGHRS, YFSETQ. CDR3 amino acids: CASSPEGTEAFF. The CDR3 DNA follows: TGCGCCAGCAGCCCGGAGGGCACTGAAGCTTTCTTT.

This sequence joins TRBV6-6 and TRBJ1-2, with D possibly matching TRBD1 (6 bases). Germline V lookup: CDR1 MNHNY, CDR2 SVGAGI (reference sequence). Trimming took 7 bases from V and 1 from J, leaving 13 bases between them. The CDR3 is 14 amino acids. For the CDR3, the DNA is TGTGCCAGCATCCTGGACAGTAATAACTATGGCTACACCTTC. The encoded protein is CASILDSNNYGYTF.

V gene TRBV6-5 combines with J gene TRBJ1-2; TRBD1 is a possible D gene (6 bases). CDR3 length equals 12 residues. The ends were cut back, 6 bases at V and 8 bases at J, with 13 bases in the middle. Germline CDR1 reads MNHEY; CDR2 reads SVGAGI. CDR3 coding DNA: TGTGCCAGCAGACTACAGGGATTCGGCTACACCTTC. It translates to CASRLQGFGYTF.

The count of this clone is one. V usage is TRBV10-1 and J usage is TRBJ2-1; TRBD2 might be the D (6 bases). The CDR3 is 15 residues long. Germline CDR1 WNHNN, CDR2 SYGVQD (reference sequence). V lost 3 bases, J lost 1 base, and 10 bases lay in between. CDR3 residues: CASSEGDLSYNEQFF. The CDR3 DNA is TGCGCCAGCAGTGAAGGGGACTTGTCCTACAATGAGCAGTTCTTC.

The chain links TRBV30 to TRBJ1-5; 7 nucleotides align to TRBD1. This CDR3 comprises 15 residues. Germline CDR1 reads GTSNPN; CDR2 reads SVGIG (reference sequence). The V gene end was trimmed by 0 bases and the J gene end by 1 base; junction bases not matched to a gene: 3. The CDR3 is CAWSVRGLSNQPQHF. The CDR3 bases are TGTGCCTGGAGTGTTAGGGGGCTGAGCAATCAGCCCCAGCATTTT. The full variable domain, with the rest looked up from reference TRBV30 and TRBJ1-5, is SQTIHQWPATLVQPVGSPLSLECTVEGTSNPNLYWYRQAAGRGLQLLFYSVGIGQISSEVPQNLSASRPQDRQFILSSKKLLLSDSGFYLCAWSVRGLSNQPQHFGDGTRLSIL.

This clone appeared a single time. V is TRBV6-5 and J is TRBJ2-1; D perhaps matches TRBD2 (6 bases). Germline-derived CDR1 and CDR2 are MNHEY and SVGAGI. V was clipped by 8 bases and J by 7 bases, with 21 bases between them. The CDR3 consists of 15 residues. The CDR3 sequence is CASSGSWGGSNEQFF. The CDR3 DNA reads TGTGCCAGCTCGGGCTCGTGGGGAGGTTCTAATGAGCAGTTCTTC.

The chain combines TRBV7-2 with TRBJ2-5; D is perhaps TRBD1 (5 bases). The ends were cut back, 1 base at V and 2 bases at J, with 5 bases in the middle. Germline assignment: CDR1 SGHTA and CDR2 FQGNSA. The CDR3 contains 13 residues. CDR3 nucleotides: TGTGCCAGCAGCTTAGGACAGCAAGAGACCCAGTACTTC. This sequence encodes CASSLGQQETQYF.

The chain carries TRBV1 and TRBJ2-1; TRBD2, the D gene given by the table, was not confirmed from the DNA. TRBV1 is shown as a pseudogene. The CDR3 length is 13 residues. The CDR3 nucleotides are TGCACCTCTAGGGGGGGAAATGGCAATGAGCAGTTCTTC. Its translation is CTSRGGNGNEQFF.

V and J are TRBV30 and TRBJ2-7; 9 nucleotides line up with TRBD1. The CDR3 runs to 13 residues. Losses at the gene ends were 4 bases for V and 2 bases for J; bases not matched to a gene: 3. Germline V CDR1 and CDR2: GTSNPN, SVGIG (reference sequence). CDR3: CAWKGTGTYEQYF. The CDR3 bases are TGTGCCTGGAAGGGGACAGGGACCTACGAGCAGTACTTC.

The chain recombines TRBV6-5 with TRBJ2-7, with TRBD2 identical over 7 bases. Germline CDR1 MNHEY, CDR2 SVGAGI. The CDR3 runs to 15 residues. J was trimmed by 2 bases and V by 0 bases; bases with no gene match: 4. The CDR3 region has the DNA TGTGCCAGCAGTTACTCTATGACTAGCCCCTACGAGCAGTACTTC. It encodes CASSYSMTSPYEQYF.

There are a few counts of this clone. The germline gene is not matched at one end of the junction; a read error may be the cause. This chain links TRBV6-6 with TRBJ2-4; TRBD2 matches at 11 bases. The V gene's germline CDR1 is MNHNY and CDR2 SVGAGI (reference sequence). This CDR3 contains 16 residues. The DNA of the CDR3 is TGTGCCAGCAGGGCCTTTAGCGGGAGGGCCAAGAACATTCAGTACTTC. Translation: CASRAFSGRAKNIQYF.

This clone was detected once. J is TRBJ1-1 and V is TRBV6-6, with 12 bases lining up with TRBD1. This CDR3 comprises 17 residues. Germline-derived CDR1 and CDR2 are MNHNY and SVGAGI (reference sequence). J gave up 5 bases and V 5 bases, and 12 bases lay outside the gene matches. The CDR3 DNA is TGTGCCAGCAGTCCCCCGTGGGGACAGGGGGCAAGAACTGAAGCTTTCTTT. Amino acid sequence: CASSPPWGQGARTEAFF.

The chain links TRBV6-5 to TRBJ1-2, with unresolved D. V lost 6 bases and J 0 bases, leaving 5 bases between the germline ends. This CDR3 is 12 amino acids long. Germline values: CDR1 MNHEY, CDR2 SVGAGI. As DNA, the CDR3 is TGTGCCAGCAGCCGGTCTAACTATGGCTACACCTTC. Protein: CASSRSNYGYTF.

This clone was counted once. This rearrangement joins TRBV6-4 to TRBJ2-3; D may be TRBD2 (6 bases). From germline, CDR1 is MRHNA and CDR2 SNTAGT. The CDR3 contains 15 residues. Trimming shortened V by 3 bases and J by 0 bases, and 10 bases separated the two germline ends. DNA for the CDR3: TGTGCCAGCAGTGAATGGGGGAGGAGCACAGATACGCAGTATTTT. The encoded protein is CASSEWGRSTDTQYF.

The rearrangement uses TRBV5-4 and TRBJ1-4; D possibly corresponds to TRBD1 (6 bases). The germline V and J ends were trimmed by 4 bases and 3 bases, with 13 bases remaining between them. The CDR3 totals 15 residues. Germline V gene sequence: CDR1 SGHNT, CDR2 YYREEE (reference sequence). The CDR3 DNA is TGTGCCAGCAGCCCTACTACAGGGTCTAATGAAAAACTGTTTTTT. Translated, it gives CASSPTTGSNEKLFF.